One and the same sample provided the 25 T cell receptor beta chains below, sequenced in a study of OX40 agonist ivuxolimab in advanced cancers. The data were produced by immunoSEQ multiplex PCR, yet TCRdb's version contains in-frame clones alone and is incomplete. Found here are approximately 49,000 clones, 83% of them singletons; the top ten hold over 1%. The sequencing here drew on CD4+ or CD8+ T cells sorted from blood, taken in a trial of the OX40 agonist ivuxolimab. The receptors shown here come from an adult with an advanced solid tumor such as melanoma, head and neck, liver or kidney cancer.

Judged by abundance, this clone is medium-sized. The gene calls are TRBV6-5 and TRBJ2-7, with D perhaps given as TRBD1 or TRBD2 (5 bases each). Germline V gene lookup returns CDR1 MNHEY and CDR2 SVGAGI. Between the trimmed V and J ends, which lost 4 bases and 1 base, there was a span of 14 bases. CDR3 length: 15 amino acids. CDR3 in amino acids: CASSSDPGRSYEQYF. The DNA of the CDR3 is TGTGCCAGCAGTTCGGACCCGGGACGGTCCTACGAGCAGTACTTC.

The gene calls are TRBV7-2 and TRBJ1-1, with 7 bases fitting TRBD1. Germline CDR1 and CDR2: SGHTA and FQGNSA. The V and J ends lost 3 bases and 4 bases, in that order; junction bases with no gene match: 8. The CDR3 is made up of 15 amino acids. The CDR3 DNA reads as TGTGCCAGCAGCTTCTTAGGGGGCGAAGGCACTGAAGCTTTCTTT. It yields the protein CASSFLGGEGTEAFF. The complete variable domain, with remaining parts taken from reference TRBV7-2 and TRBJ1-1, reads GAGVSQSPSNKVTEKGKDVELRCDPISGHTALYWYRQSLGQGLEFLIYFQGNSAPDKSGLPSDRFSAERTGGSVSTLTIQRTQQEDSAVYLCASSFLGGEGTEAFFGQGTRLTVV.

This sequence joins TRBV5-6 and TRBJ1-2, with TRBD1 identical over 8 bases. The V gene's germline CDR1 is SGHDT and CDR2 YYEEEE. V gave up 8 bases and J gave up 4 bases; unmatched junction bases: 7. The CDR3 has 13 residues. The CDR3 loop reads CASGRGRGYGYTF. As DNA, the CDR3 is TGTGCCAGTGGCAGGGGGCGCGGCTATGGCTACACCTTC.

The chain has TRBV6-5 and TRBJ1-1; the D is unclear. Germline assignment: CDR1 MNHEY and CDR2 SVGAGI. The CDR3 consists of 13 residues. With 4 bases removed from V and 1 base from J, the gap between germline ends came to 7 bases. The DNA of the CDR3 is TGTGCCAGCAGTTTCTCAGGGAACACTGAAGCTTTCTTT. It encodes CASSFSGNTEAFF.

The chain joins TRBV6-1 to TRBJ2-7, with D tentatively TRBD1 (5 bases). Germline loops: CDR1 MNHNS, CDR2 SASEGT. The length of the CDR3 is 14 residues. V was trimmed by 4 bases and J by 4 bases, leaving 14 bases between them. The CDR3 sequence is CASSGVRVRYEQYF. CDR3 DNA sequence: TGTGCCAGCAGTGGTGTCAGGGTGAGGTACGAGCAGTACTTC.

V usage is TRBV11-1 and J usage is TRBJ2-1; D not certain. The V end lost 4 bases, the J end lost 7 bases, and 8 bases lay between the germline ends. The CDR3 loop spans 12 amino acids. Per the germline V gene, CDR1 is SGHAT and CDR2 is FQDESV (reference sequence). In DNA, the CDR3 is TGTGCCAGCAGCTCATGGGCGAATGAGCAGTTCTTC. Translated: CASSSWANEQFF. Full variable domain (remainder filled in from reference TRBV11-1 and TRBJ2-1): EAEVAQSPRYKITEKSQAVAFWCDPISGHATLYWYRQILGQGPELLVQFQDESVVDDSQLPKDRFSAERLKGVDSTLKIQPAELGDSAMYLCASSSWANEQFFGPGTRLTVL.

The chain uses TRBV9 and TRBJ1-2, with D unclear. V lost 4 bases and J 7 bases, leaving 11 bases between the germline ends. The germline V gene has CDR1 SGDLS and CDR2 YYNGEE. The CDR3 extends over 12 amino acids. This chain's CDR3 is CASSYPKAGYTF. CDR3 nucleotide sequence: TGTGCCAGCAGCTATCCGAAAGCTGGCTACACCTTC. Looking up the rest from reference TRBV9 and TRBJ1-2 gives the full variable domain: DSGVTQTPKHLITATGQRVTLRCSPRSGDLSVYWYQQSLDQGLQFLIQYYNGEERAKGNILERFSAQQFPDLHSELNLSSLELGDSALYFCASSYPKAGYTFGSGTRLTVV.

The rearrangement joins TRBV25-1 to TRBJ2-1, with 7 bases identical to TRBD2. The CDR3 is 15 amino acids. Germline V lookup: CDR1 MGHDK, CDR2 SYGVNS. The J segment lost 7 bases and the V segment lost 1 base, leaving 7 bases of the junction unmatched. DNA for the CDR3: TGTGCCAGCAGTGAATTCCGCGGGGGTTTGAATGAGCAGTTCTTC. Its protein is CASSEFRGGLNEQFF.

J is TRBJ2-3 and V is TRBV27; D is undetermined. The CDR3 runs 22 residues. The germline V gene encodes CDR1 MNHEY and CDR2 SMNVEV (reference sequence). The ends were cut back, 2 bases at V and 4 bases at J, with 34 bases in the middle. CDR3 sequence: CASSLRRTGNAPSQLIPDTQYF. The DNA for the CDR3 is TGTGCCAGCAGTTTACGACGAACCGGAAACGCGCCTTCCCAACTTATTCCAGATACGCAGTATTTT.

CDR3 amino acids: CASSLSPNTEAFF. CDR3 coding DNA: TGTGCCAGCAGCTTGTCTCCTAACACTGAAGCTTTCTTT. V is TRBV5-6 and J is TRBJ1-1; D remains ambiguous. V dropped 1 base and J dropped 2 bases, with 6 bases sitting between them. This CDR3 has 13 amino acids. Germline values: CDR1 SGHDT, CDR2 YYEEEE.

This rearrangement joins TRBV2 to TRBJ2-2, with TRBD2 matching over 8 bases. CDR1 and CDR2 from the germline V gene are SNHLY and FYNNEI. The junction had 8 bases not matched to a gene; V was cut back by 8 bases and J by 3 bases. The CDR3 is 15 amino acids. CDR3 sequence reads: CASLRSGTDTGELFF. For the CDR3, the DNA is TGTGCCAGCCTTCGTAGCGGGACCGACACCGGGGAGCTGTTTTTT.

The V call is TRBV9, the J call TRBJ1-3, with D perhaps matching TRBD1 (5 bases). The CDR3 sequence is 16 residues long. The germline CDR1 and CDR2 sequences are SGDLS and YYNGEE. V was cut by 0 bases and J by 5 bases, with 15 bases left in between. The CDR3 loop reads CASSVGAGGSRNTIYF. The CDR3 DNA reads TGTGCCAGCAGCGTAGGTGCGGGGGGAAGTAGAAACACCATATATTTT.

The V call is TRBV5-1, the J call TRBJ2-2, with 7 bases identical to TRBD1. The CDR3 has 15 residues. Germline V gene lookup returns CDR1 SGHRS and CDR2 YFSETQ. The V and J ends lost 3 bases and 6 bases, in that order; junction bases with no gene match: 8. The CDR3 nucleotides are TGCGCCAGCAGCTCACTACCTGACAGGGCCGGGGAGCTGTTTTTT. Amino acids: CASSSLPDRAGELFF.

This clone showed up just a few times. This chain connects TRBV27 to TRBJ1-1; the match to TRBD1 covers 8 bases. The germline V gene encodes CDR1 MNHEY and CDR2 SMNVEV (reference sequence). J gave up 5 bases and V 3 bases, and 2 bases lay outside the gene matches. There are 13 residues in the CDR3. This CDR3 reads CASSFNRGTEAFF. Here the CDR3 DNA reads TGTGCCAGCAGTTTCAACAGGGGGACTGAAGCTTTCTTT.

The genes are TRBV6-6 and TRBJ2-1, with 10 bases aligning to TRBD2. Germline V CDR1 and CDR2: MNHNY, SVGAGI (reference sequence). J gave up 7 bases and V 5 bases, and 11 bases lay outside the gene matches. The CDR3 extends over 16 amino acids. CDR3 DNA: TGTGCCAGCAGTCCAATTACCAGCGGGGGGGAAAATGAGCAGTTCTTC. This encodes CASSPITSGGENEQFF.

This clone has only one observation. The V gene is TRBV7-3, the J gene TRBJ1-6, with D possibly TRBD1 on 5 matching bases. Looked up from germline, CDR1 is SGHTA and CDR2 is FQGTGA. V was shortened by 1 base and J by 9 bases, with 16 bases between the two germline ends. The CDR3 is made up of 16 amino acids. The CDR3 DNA follows: TGTGCCAGCAGCTTAAATGGGGGAACCGGGGGTTCACCCCTCCACTTT. Its translation is CASSLNGGTGGSPLHF.

The chain employs TRBV5-4 and TRBJ1-1; TRBD1 matches 10 bases. Germline loops: CDR1 SGHNT, CDR2 YYREEE (reference sequence). The V and J ends lost 4 bases and 3 bases, in that order; junction bases with no gene match: 0. This CDR3 spans 13 amino acids. CDR3 coding DNA: TGTGCCAGCAGCGGACAGGGGGACACTGAAGCTTTCTTT. Residues: CASSGQGDTEAFF.

V is TRBV12-2 and J is TRBJ2-5. TRBV12-2 is a known pseudogene. There are 11 residues in the CDR3. CDR3 residues: CASRATETQYF. The CDR3 DNA follows: TGTGCAAGTCGCGCGACGGAGACCCAGTACTTC.

The chain carries TRBV9 and TRBJ2-3; maybe TRBD2 (6 bases). This CDR3 is 14 amino acids long. Trimming pared 3 bases from V and 0 bases from J, leaving 8 bases between. The germline gives CDR1 SGDLS, CDR2 YYNGEE. In DNA form, the CDR3 reads TGTGCCAGCAGCGCGGGGACTAGCACAGATACGCAGTATTTT. It codes for CASSAGTSTDTQYF. Complete variable domain (other parts from reference TRBV9 and TRBJ2-3): DSGVTQTPKHLITATGQRVTLRCSPRSGDLSVYWYQQSLDQGLQFLIQYYNGEERAKGNILERFSAQQFPDLHSELNLSSLELGDSALYFCASSAGTSTDTQYFGPGTRLTVL.

CDR3 loop: CASSKEASSSGANVLTF. In DNA form, the CDR3 reads TGTGCCAGCAGCAAAGAGGCCAGCTCCTCTGGGGCCAACGTCCTGACTTTC. The rearrangement joins TRBV21-1 to TRBJ2-6. TRBV21-1 is noted as a pseudogene. This CDR3 region has 17 residues.

This sequence joins TRBV7-3 and TRBJ1-1; D uncertain. This CDR3 contains 13 residues. The V end was cut by 4 bases, the J end by 0 bases, with 6 bases between. Germline V gene data show CDR1 as SGHTA and CDR2 as FQGTGA. DNA for the CDR3: TGTGCCAGCAGCTCCGGTCTGAACACTGAAGCTTTCTTT. Translated, it gives CASSSGLNTEAFF.

The genes are TRBV11-2 and TRBJ1-1; D call uncertain. Germline loops: CDR1 SGHAT, CDR2 FQNNGV. With 2 bases removed from V and 0 bases from J, the gap between germline ends came to 10 bases. The CDR3 is made up of 15 amino acids. In DNA form, the CDR3 reads TGTGCCAGCAGCTTAACCCGTGGGGTGAACACTGAAGCTTTCTTT. Protein sequence: CASSLTRGVNTEAFF.

This rearrangement joins TRBV6-6 to TRBJ1-6; D is uncertain. The length of the CDR3 is 15 residues. The ends were cut back, 6 bases at V and 7 bases at J, with 16 bases in the middle. Per the germline V gene, CDR1 is MNHNY and CDR2 is SVGAGI (reference sequence). The CDR3 DNA follows: TGTGCCAGCAGCCGTAGCCAGAATAGGAATTCACCCCTCCACTTT. Translating it yields CASSRSQNRNSPLHF.

This clone was detected once. The chain employs TRBV10-3 and TRBJ2-3; 10 bases are shared with TRBD2. The V and J ends lost 5 bases and 0 bases, in that order; junction bases with no gene match: 2. Germline V gene data show CDR1 as ENHRY and CDR2 as SYGVKD. This CDR3 region has 15 residues. The CDR3 loop reads CAISISGGSTDTQYF. In DNA, the CDR3 is TGTGCCATCAGTATTAGCGGGGGGAGCACAGATACGCAGTATTTT.

V and J are TRBV9 and TRBJ2-7; 10 bases map to TRBD1. With V trimmed by 4 bases and J by 5 bases, 9 bases remained unmatched. The germline gives CDR1 SGDLS, CDR2 YYNGEE. The CDR3 runs to 15 residues. The DNA for the CDR3 is TGTGCCAGCAGCCCCATGGGACAGGGGATCGACGAGCAGTACTTC. Its translation is CASSPMGQGIDEQYF. Full variable domain (remainder filled in from reference TRBV9 and TRBJ2-7): DSGVTQTPKHLITATGQRVTLRCSPRSGDLSVYWYQQSLDQGLQFLIQYYNGEERAKGNILERFSAQQFPDLHSELNLSSLELGDSALYFCASSPMGQGIDEQYFGPGTRLTVT.